These 27 T cell receptor beta chains share one sample of origin, sequenced in a study of shared clonotypes between healthy human individuals. Clones were sequenced by immunoSEQ multiplex PCR, and TCRdb holds only the in-frame ones, with some missing. This sample has about 470,000 clones; roughly three quarters occur once, and the top ten carry roughly 13%. Sequenced material: PBMCs. These receptors originate from a woman between 40 and 55 years old in good health. Some clones in this sample may be carry-over from other donors' samples.

V and J are TRBV18 and TRBJ2-7; the D is unclear. V gave up 4 bases and J gave up 3 bases, with 10 bases separating them. Germline CDR1 reads KGHSH; CDR2 reads LQKENI. CDR3 length: 13 residues. CDR3 loop: CASSLGGDYEQYF. The CDR3 DNA follows: TGTGCCAGCTCACTGGGTGGAGACTACGAGCAGTACTTC.

This chain uses TRBV5-1 with TRBJ2-7, with D possibly TRBD1 on 7 matching bases. This CDR3 has 12 amino acids. Germline V gene lookup returns CDR1 SGHRS and CDR2 YFSETQ. V lost 1 base and J lost 10, with 12 bases in between. The CDR3 protein is CASSLTGEEQYF. In DNA, the CDR3 is TGCGCCAGCAGCTTGACAGGGGAGGAACAGTACTTC.

The genes are TRBV27 and TRBJ2-3; the match to TRBD2 covers 8 bases. CDR1 MNHEY and CDR2 SMNVEV come from the germline V gene (reference sequence). V gave up 3 bases and J gave up 2 bases; unmatched junction bases: 4. There are 15 residues in the CDR3. CDR3 amino acids: CASSFGGRTTDTQYF. In nucleotides, the CDR3 is TGTGCCAGCAGTTTTGGCGGGAGGACCACAGATACGCAGTATTTT.

The chain is built from TRBV5-5 and TRBJ1-1; maybe TRBD1 (6 bases). This CDR3 contains 17 residues. The germline CDR1 and CDR2 sequences are SGHKS and YYEKEE (reference sequence). The V end lost 4 bases, the J end lost 2 bases, and 21 bases lay between the germline ends. In DNA, the CDR3 is TGTGCCAGCAGCCGGACAGCCAGGTCGGGGGCAAACACTGAAGCTTTCTTT. This sequence encodes CASSRTARSGANTEAFF.

A few counts support this clone. The chain links TRBV4-3 to TRBJ2-7; maybe TRBD1 (6 bases). CDR3 length: 14 residues. CDR1 and CDR2 (germline): LGHNA, YSLEER. V lost 1 base and J lost 4, with 11 bases in between. The CDR3 region is CASSQGPGDYEQYF. The CDR3 coding sequence is TGCGCCAGCAGCCAAGGGCCAGGGGATTACGAGCAGTACTTC.

This clone was detected only a few times. DNA of the CDR3: TGTGCCAGCAGCTTCCGCGGGGCTAACTCTGGAAACACCATATATTTT. As protein: CASSFRGANSGNTIYF. This chain joins TRBV13 and TRBJ1-3; D is perhaps TRBD1 (5 bases). Germline V gene lookup returns CDR1 PRHDT and CDR2 FYEKMQ (reference sequence). CDR3 size: 16 residues. V was trimmed by 3 bases and J by 0 bases, leaving 12 bases between them. The whole variable domain, filled in from reference TRBV13 and TRBJ1-3, reads AAGVIQSPRHLIKEKRETATLKCYPIPRHDTVYWYQQGPGQDPQFLISFYEKMQSDKGSIPDRFSAQQFSDYHSELNMSSLELGDSALYFCASSFRGANSGNTIYFGEGSWLTVV.

The V gene is TRBV30, the J gene TRBJ2-3; 8 nucleotides match TRBD1. The CDR3 has 13 residues. Germline lookup yields CDR1 GTSNPN and CDR2 SVGIG (reference sequence). Unmatched junction bases numbered 3, after V lost 4 bases and J lost 3 bases. CDR3: CAWTQGATDTQYF. The CDR3 region has the DNA TGTGCCTGGACTCAGGGGGCAACAGATACGCAGTATTTT.

The chain joins TRBV9 to TRBJ2-1; 10 nucleotides align to TRBD2. CDR1 is SGDLS and CDR2 is YYNGEE in the germline V gene. CDR3 length: 15 residues. Germline trimming cut 5 bases from V and 4 bases from J; bases unmatched to any gene: 6. The CDR3 DNA reads as TGTGCCAGCAGTCAAGCGGGAGGGCTATACAATGAGCAGTTCTTC. As protein: CASSQAGGLYNEQFF. The entire variable domain, with the rest obtained from reference TRBV9 and TRBJ2-1, is as follows: DSGVTQTPKHLITATGQRVTLRCSPRSGDLSVYWYQQSLDQGLQFLIQYYNGEERAKGNILERFSAQQFPDLHSELNLSSLELGDSALYFCASSQAGGLYNEQFFGPGTRLTVL.

V and J are TRBV30 and TRBJ2-5; weak D call: TRBD2 (6 bases). CDR1 is GTSNPN, CDR2 SVGIG, per germline (reference sequence). This CDR3 has 14 residues. The germline V and J ends were trimmed by 3 bases and 4 bases, with 15 bases remaining between them. CDR3 sequence (DNA): TGTGCCTGGAGACCCCTGGGGAGGCGAGAGACCCAGTACTTC. Protein: CAWRPLGRRETQYF.

This clone was counted once. The CDR3 protein is CASSLTSYYYDEQYF. The CDR3 DNA sequence: TGTGCCAGCAGTTTGACTAGCTACTACTACGACGAGCAGTACTTC. This rearrangement joins TRBV28 to TRBJ2-7; 7 bases are a match to TRBD2. Trimming cost V 3 bases and J 5 bases; bases outside gene matches: 10. Germline V gene sequence: CDR1 MDHEN, CDR2 SYDVKM. The CDR3 has 15 amino acids.

The chain employs TRBV5-8 and TRBJ2-3; 7 nucleotides align to TRBD1. The CDR3 runs 15 residues. In germline, CDR1 is SGHTS, CDR2 YDEGEE. The V gene end was trimmed by 4 bases and the J gene end by 1 base; junction bases not matched to a gene: 6. The CDR3 loop reads CASSRQGRGTDTQYF. DNA for the CDR3: TGTGCCAGCAGCCGACAGGGTCGGGGCACAGATACGCAGTATTTT.

V gene TRBV6-1 combines with J gene TRBJ2-1; D is unclear. V lost 6 bases, J lost 10 bases, and 7 bases lay in between. Germline values: CDR1 MNHNS, CDR2 SASEGT. The CDR3 totals 10 residues. Here the CDR3 DNA reads TGTGCCAGCAGCCAGACCGAGCAGTTCTTC. This sequence encodes CASSQTEQFF.

This chain uses TRBV6-1 with TRBJ2-1; 10 nucleotides line up with TRBD2. The germline gives CDR1 MNHNS, CDR2 SASEGT. CDR3 length equals 14 residues. J lost 9 bases, V lost 8 bases, and 10 bases had no gene match. As DNA, the CDR3 is TGTGCCAGCGCGTGGGCTAGCGGGAGTGGTGAGCAGTTCTTC. It yields the protein CASAWASGSGEQFF.

Turning to this clone: The same CDR3 arises from other DNA sequences in this sample as well. The chain has TRBV27 and TRBJ1-5; no clear D. V shed 6 bases and J shed 4 bases, with 16 bases lying between them. Per germline, CDR1 MNHEY and CDR2 SMNVEV (reference sequence). This CDR3 spans 15 amino acids. The CDR3, as DNA: TGTGCCAGCAGGCCCTACCGGGATGGGAATCAGCCCCAGCATTTT. Translation gives CASRPYRDGNQPQHF.

J is TRBJ1-2 and V is TRBV4-1, with TRBD1 matching 7 bases. CDR1 and CDR2 (germline): MGHRA, YSYEKL. V was pared by 0 bases and J by 3 bases, with 7 bases of the junction left unmatched. The CDR3 has 16 amino acids. CDR3 region: CASSQDPAGGYYGYTF. CDR3 bases: TGCGCCAGCAGCCAAGATCCGGCAGGGGGGTACTATGGCTACACCTTC.

The J gene is TRBJ1-3, the V gene TRBV18, with 11 bases identical to TRBD1. With 0 bases clipped from V and 2 bases from J, the junction kept 0 bases outside the gene matches. This CDR3 contains 16 residues. CDR1 KGHSH and CDR2 LQKENI come from the germline V gene. The CDR3 nucleotides read TGTGCCAGCTCACCACCGGGACAGGGGGCTGGAAACACCATATATTTT. It is translated as CASSPPGQGAGNTIYF.

The chain joins TRBV30 to TRBJ1-6; 11 nucleotides line up with TRBD1. Losses at the gene ends were 1 base for V and 7 bases for J; bases not matched to a gene: 3. The CDR3 has 15 amino acids. Germline V gene lookup returns CDR1 GTSNPN and CDR2 SVGIG (reference sequence). The CDR3 sequence: CAWSGWDRGNSPLHF. CDR3 DNA sequence: TGTGCCTGGAGTGGCTGGGACAGGGGGAATTCACCCCTCCACTTT.

In its sample, this clone was seen once. The chain employs TRBV29-1 and TRBJ2-7, with TRBD1 identical over 9 bases. V dropped 6 bases and J dropped 6; count of bases not matched to a gene: 6. Germline V gene lookup returns CDR1 SQVTM and CDR2 ANQGSEA. The CDR3 totals 12 residues. The CDR3 loop reads CSVRTGEFEQYF. The CDR3 coding sequence is TGCAGCGTCCGGACAGGGGAATTCGAGCAGTACTTC.

This chain uses TRBV9 with TRBJ1-1; 7 nucleotides align to TRBD1. The J segment lost 1 base and the V segment lost 4 bases, leaving 4 bases of the junction unmatched. The CDR3 contains 14 residues. Germline assignment: CDR1 SGDLS and CDR2 YYNGEE. This CDR3 is CASSKTGANTEAFF. In DNA form, the CDR3 reads TGTGCCAGCAGCAAAACAGGGGCGAACACTGAAGCTTTCTTT.

This clone occurred a few times. The chain is built from TRBV6-6 and TRBJ2-3, with D perhaps matching TRBD2 (6 bases). The V end was cut by 5 bases, the J end by 0 bases, with 12 bases between. The V gene's germline CDR1 is MNHNY and CDR2 SVGAGI (reference sequence). The CDR3 consists of 15 residues. CDR3 protein: CASSPGLYSTDTQYF. DNA of the CDR3: TGTGCCAGCAGTCCGGGACTTTATAGCACAGATACGCAGTATTTT.

CDR3 coding DNA: TGCGCCAGCAGCTTGTTCGCTCTAAATTTGAACACTGAAGCTTTCTTT. Encoded protein: CASSLFALNLNTEAFF. V and J are TRBV5-1 and TRBJ1-1; no firm D call. Germline V lookup: CDR1 SGHRS, CDR2 YFSETQ. V shed 1 base and J shed 0 bases, with 13 bases lying between them. This CDR3 comprises 16 residues. Combining the CDR3 with reference TRBV5-1 and TRBJ1-1 gives the whole variable domain KAGVTQTPRYLIKTRGQQVTLSCSPISGHRSVSWYQQTPGQGLQFLFEYFSETQRNKGNFPGRFSGRQFSNSRSEMNVSTLELGDSALYLCASSLFALNLNTEAFFGQGTRLTVV.

This clone was seen only once. The chain carries TRBV18 and TRBJ2-7, with 10 bases that match TRBD1. The V segment lost 0 bases and the J segment 4 bases; nucleotides outside the gene matches: 3. The CDR3 length is 15 residues. Germline V gives CDR1 KGHSH, CDR2 LQKENI. CDR3 sequence reads: CASSPPGQGRYEQYF. As DNA, the CDR3 is TGTGCCAGCTCACCACCGGGACAGGGGAGGTACGAGCAGTACTTC. Together with reference TRBV18 and TRBJ2-7, the CDR3 gives the full variable domain: NAGVMQNPRHLVRRRGQEARLRCSPMKGHSHVYWYRQLPEEGLKFMVYLQKENIIDESGMPKERFSAEFPKEGPSILRIQQVVRGDSAAYFCASSPPGQGRYEQYFGPGTRLTVT.

This clone was counted a single time. V gene TRBV6-5 combines with J gene TRBJ2-3, with TRBD1 identical over 9 bases. The trim removed 6 bases at V and 3 bases at J, leaving 4 bases unmatched. CDR3 length: 14 residues. Germline loops: CDR1 MNHEY, CDR2 SVGAGI. CDR3: CASRYDRGTDTQYF. For the CDR3, the DNA is TGTGCCAGCAGATATGACAGGGGGACAGATACGCAGTATTTT.

A remark on this clone: Distinct nucleotide sequences in the sample also encode this CDR3. This chain uses TRBV18 with TRBJ1-3; D unresolved. Trimming left V 0 bases short and J 4 bases short, with 7 bases between. The CDR3 length is 14 residues. Germline V gene data show CDR1 as KGHSH and CDR2 as LQKENI. CDR3 sequence reads: CASSPPNPGNTIYF. The CDR3, as DNA: TGTGCCAGCTCACCACCGAATCCAGGAAACACCATATATTTT.

The rearrangement joins TRBV4-1 to TRBJ1-5; a possible D gene is TRBD1 (6 bases). The V end was cut by 4 bases, the J end by 4 bases, with 17 bases between. The CDR3 is 16 residues long. Germline V lookup: CDR1 MGHRA, CDR2 YSYEKL. Here the CDR3 DNA reads TGCGCCAGCAGCCCCTTGGGGGGGGGCGGGAATCAGCCCCAGCATTTT. Translated, it gives CASSPLGGGGNQPQHF.

The V and J genes are TRBV7-9 and TRBJ2-3; D perhaps matches TRBD2 (5 bases). CDR1 is SEHNR and CDR2 is FQNEAQ in the germline V gene (reference sequence). The CDR3 spans 13 residues. V lost 1 base and J lost 12, with 14 bases in between. The CDR3 is CASSLVGMGAQYF. The CDR3 DNA is TGTGCCAGCAGCTTAGTCGGGATGGGAGCACAGTATTTT.

This clone was seen ten or more times. The CDR3 DNA reads as TGTGCCAGCAGGGGATTGACGACAGGTCCTGGGGGCTCCTATAATTCACCCCTCCACTTT. Its translation is CASRGLTTGPGGSYNSPLHF. The chain joins TRBV2 to TRBJ1-6; perhaps TRBD1 as D (6 bases). CDR1 is SNHLY, CDR2 FYNNEI, per germline. This CDR3 spans 20 amino acids. Trimming removed 6 bases at V and 0 bases at J, with 24 bases between.